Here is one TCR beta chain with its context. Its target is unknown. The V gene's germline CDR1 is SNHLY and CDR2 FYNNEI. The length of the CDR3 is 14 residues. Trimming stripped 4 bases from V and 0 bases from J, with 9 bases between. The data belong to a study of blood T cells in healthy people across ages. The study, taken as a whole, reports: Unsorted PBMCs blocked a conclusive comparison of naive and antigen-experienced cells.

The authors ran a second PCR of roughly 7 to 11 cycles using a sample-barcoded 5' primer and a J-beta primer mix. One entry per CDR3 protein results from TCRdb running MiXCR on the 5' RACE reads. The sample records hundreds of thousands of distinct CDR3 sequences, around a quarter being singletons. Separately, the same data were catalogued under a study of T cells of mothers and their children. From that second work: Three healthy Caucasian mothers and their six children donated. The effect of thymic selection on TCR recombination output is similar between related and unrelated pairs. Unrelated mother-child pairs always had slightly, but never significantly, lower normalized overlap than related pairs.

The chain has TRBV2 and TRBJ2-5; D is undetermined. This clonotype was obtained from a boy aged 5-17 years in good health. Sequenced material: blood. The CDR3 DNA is TGTGCCAGCAGTGTCGCAGCGTACCAAGAGACCCAGTACTTC. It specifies CASSVAAYQETQYF.